This TCR beta chain was recovered during a study of blood T cell repertoires in COVID-19. Background on the study: The United States, Italy and Spain were the sources of the acute and convalescent COVID-19 samples.

Germline-derived CDR1 and CDR2 are SNHLY and FYNNEI. The CDR3 is made up of 13 amino acids. V was clipped by 6 bases and J by 5 bases, with 11 bases between them. Assay: immunoSEQ multiplex PCR; the TCRdb copy retains only in-frame clones and omits some. The table has 100,000 to 150,000 clones, 65% to 90% seen once. The sequencing sample was made of peripheral blood. The sequence derives from a man older than 75 with active or convalescent COVID-19. This chain joins TRBV2 and TRBJ1-5; D not certain. CDR3 loop: CASRKAADQPQHF. The CDR3 DNA follows: TGTGCCAGCAGAAAAGCGGCCGATCAGCCCCAGCATTTT.